This passage covers 27 T cell receptor beta chains from one sample sequenced in a study of control samples from healthy donors and cancer patients (dated by TCRdb to the early 2020s). Libraries were built with the immunoSEQ multiplex PCR assay. Held by TCRdb, this immuneACCESS table contains in-frame sequences only and omits some clones. Under half of the omission traces to an unresolved V gene where checked; the cause of the rest is unknown. The sample has approximately 160,000 clones on record, roughly 95% of them singletons. Approximately 4% of the sample lies in the top ten. Source material: blood. All receptors derive from an older woman in good health.

The rearrangement joins TRBV6-2 or TRBV6-3 to TRBJ2-5, with 8 bases matching TRBD1. CDR3 length equals 15 residues. V lost 5 bases to trimming and J lost 4 bases; unmatched junction nucleotides: 9. The germline CDR1 and CDR2 sequences are MNHEY and SVGEGT. In DNA form, the CDR3 reads TGTGCCAGCAGTCAAGGACAGGGCAGAAGAGAGACCCAGTACTTC. Translation gives CASSQGQGRRETQYF.

This chain links TRBV6-4 with TRBJ2-3, with 13 bases lining up with TRBD2. The junction had 2 bases not matched to a gene; V was cut back by 3 bases and J by 2 bases. Germline values: CDR1 MRHNA, CDR2 SNTAGT. This CDR3 has 16 amino acids. DNA of the CDR3: TGTGCCAGCAGTGAACTAGCGGGGGGGTTCACAGATACGCAGTATTTT. Encoded protein: CASSELAGGFTDTQYF.

The gene calls are TRBV14 and TRBJ2-3; 9 positions agree with TRBD2. This CDR3 spans 16 amino acids. V was pared by 5 bases and J by 0 bases, with 6 bases of the junction left unmatched. CDR1 is SGHDN and CDR2 is FVKESK in the germline V gene. CDR3 nucleotides: TGTGCCAGCAGCGCGGTAGCGGGGGCCAGCACAGATACGCAGTATTTT. Encoded protein: CASSAVAGASTDTQYF.

The chain is built from TRBV27 and TRBJ2-6; 7 bases line up with TRBD1. Germline V gene lookup returns CDR1 MNHEY and CDR2 SMNVEV (reference sequence). The CDR3 runs to 17 residues. V shed 5 bases, J shed 0 bases, and the junction held 7 bases outside the gene matches. CDR3 DNA sequence: TGTGCCAGCAGTCCGTGGGACAGCCCCTCTGGGGCCAACGTCCTGACTTTC. Its translation: CASSPWDSPSGANVLTF.

The J gene is TRBJ1-3, the V gene TRBV12-3 or TRBV12-4, with D uncertain. The length of the CDR3 is 13 residues. V was trimmed by 8 bases and J by 0 bases, leaving 8 bases between them. CDR3 amino acids: CASRESSGNTIYF. In DNA form, the CDR3 reads TGTGCCAGCCGAGAGAGCTCTGGAAACACCATATATTTT.

The chain employs TRBV2 and TRBJ1-4, with TRBD1 as a possible D gene (6 bases). The V gene's germline CDR1 is SNHLY and CDR2 FYNNEI. V gave up 5 bases and J gave up 15 bases, with 19 bases separating them. This CDR3 region has 13 residues. CDR3 in amino acids: CASSLQAGAIMFF. The CDR3 bases are TGTGCCAGCAGTCTCCAAGCAGGGGCAATTATGTTTTTT.

This clone appeared a single time. This chain links TRBV5-1 with TRBJ2-1, with 9 bases aligning to TRBD2. Germline CDR1 reads SGHRS; CDR2 reads YFSETQ. The CDR3 length is 15 residues. The V segment lost 3 bases and the J segment 5 bases; nucleotides outside the gene matches: 6. Here the CDR3 reads CASSSGLAYHNEQFF. The CDR3 bases are TGCGCCAGCAGCTCCGGACTAGCGTACCACAATGAGCAGTTCTTC.

The chain has TRBV3-1 (or the pseudogene TRBV3-2) and TRBJ2-1, with D perhaps matching TRBD2 (7 bases). V was shortened by 2 bases and J by 4 bases, with 21 bases between the two germline ends. Germline V gene lookup returns CDR1 LGHDT and CDR2 YNNKEL (reference sequence). CDR3 length equals 18 residues. The CDR3 loop reads CASSQMKGGLNRYNEQFF. In DNA, the CDR3 is TGTGCCAGCAGCCAAATGAAGGGGGGGCTCAACAGATACAATGAGCAGTTCTTC.

The gene calls are TRBV6-5 and TRBJ1-1; possible D gene TRBD1, 6 bases. Germline V gene sequence: CDR1 MNHEY, CDR2 SVGAGI. The CDR3 extends over 13 amino acids. With 9 bases removed from V and 4 bases from J, the gap between germline ends came to 15 bases. This chain's CDR3 is CASAIGGGTEAFF. The DNA of the CDR3 is TGTGCCAGTGCCATAGGGGGGGGCACTGAAGCTTTCTTT.

The J gene is TRBJ2-1, the V gene TRBV7-2, with a tentative D call TRBD1 (6 bases). The CDR3 covers 15 residues. The ends were cut back, 2 bases at V and 7 bases at J, with 15 bases in the middle. Germline CDR1 SGHTA, CDR2 FQGNSA. In DNA form, the CDR3 reads TGTGCCAGCAGCTTATTACAGGGTGGGTGGAATGAGCAGTTCTTC. It translates to CASSLLQGGWNEQFF.

The table lists this clone with a count of one. The J gene is TRBJ1-1, the V gene TRBV4-1, with TRBD1 matching over 7 bases. The length of the CDR3 is 13 residues. The V and J ends lost 4 bases and 7 bases, in that order; junction bases with no gene match: 6. CDR1 is MGHRA, CDR2 YSYEKL, per germline. The CDR3 DNA reads as TGCGCCAGCAGCCGACAGGGTTTGTTTGAAGCTTTCTTT. This gives the protein CASSRQGLFEAFF.

As DNA, the CDR3 is TGTGCCAGCAGCTTAGCTGACAGGATACTTGGAAACACCATATATTTT. This translates into CASSLADRILGNTIYF. The chain joins TRBV7-9 to TRBJ1-3; tentatively, D is TRBD1 (6 bases). CDR3 size: 16 residues. Trimming removed 0 bases from V and 3 bases from J, with 12 bases in between. Germline loops: CDR1 SEHNR, CDR2 FQNEAQ (reference sequence).

This chain joins TRBV2 and TRBJ1-3, with TRBD1 identical over 9 bases. With 5 bases clipped from V and 4 bases from J, the junction kept 9 bases outside the gene matches. The germline V gene has CDR1 SNHLY and CDR2 FYNNEI. The CDR3 contains 16 residues. CDR3 DNA sequence: TGTGCCAGCAGTCGATACAGGGGGCAGGGCGGAAACACCATATATTTT. Its translation is CASSRYRGQGGNTIYF.

This clone was counted between two and nine times. V is TRBV4-1 and J is TRBJ1-4; 8 bases match TRBD1. The ends lost 3 bases at V and 10 bases at J; junction bases unmatched: 13. The CDR3 totals 16 residues. CDR1 and CDR2 from the germline V gene are MGHRA and YSYEKL. For the CDR3, the DNA is TGCGCCAGCAGCCAGCACCCGGCCAGGGGGCCGGGAAAACTGTTTTTT. It specifies CASSQHPARGPGKLFF.

The rearrangement joins TRBV2 to TRBJ2-5; D is unresolved. V dropped 7 bases and J dropped 3 bases, with 3 bases sitting between them. Per the germline V gene, CDR1 is SNHLY and CDR2 is FYNNEI. The CDR3 length is 10 residues. DNA for the CDR3: TGTGCCAGCACCGAAGAGACCCAGTACTTC. It encodes CASTEETQYF.

The chain is built from TRBV18 and TRBJ1-2; 10 nucleotides align to TRBD1. Germline CDR1 and CDR2: KGHSH and LQKENI. The CDR3 is made up of 15 amino acids. V lost 2 bases to trimming and J lost 0 bases; unmatched junction nucleotides: 0. The CDR3 here is CASSPGTGANYGYTF. CDR3 bases: TGTGCCAGCTCACCAGGGACAGGGGCTAACTATGGCTACACCTTC.

J is TRBJ1-6 and V is TRBV6-2 or TRBV6-3; a weak D match, TRBD1 (5 bases). The CDR3 totals 15 residues. The ends were cut back, 6 bases at V and 9 bases at J, with 18 bases in the middle. Germline CDR1 MNHEY, CDR2 SVGEGT. The CDR3 protein is CASSLYEGSGSPLHF. CDR3 DNA sequence: TGTGCCAGCAGCCTATATGAGGGGTCGGGTTCACCCCTCCACTTT.

The V and J genes are TRBV6-8 and TRBJ2-1; 7 bases agree with TRBD1. This CDR3 has 15 amino acids. The germline CDR1 and CDR2 sequences are MNHGY and SAAAGT. Germline trimming cut 2 bases from V and 4 bases from J; bases unmatched to any gene: 5. The CDR3 region has the DNA TGTGCCAGCAGTTACGGGACAGACCGATACAATGAGCAGTTCTTC. Residues: CASSYGTDRYNEQFF.

V usage is TRBV4-3 and J usage is TRBJ1-2; a weak D match, TRBD1 (5 bases). With 4 bases removed from V and 4 bases from J, the gap between germline ends came to 13 bases. The length of the CDR3 is 14 residues. Germline V gives CDR1 LGHNA, CDR2 YSLEER. The CDR3 DNA follows: TGCGCCAGCAGCCCAGAGACAGACATCTATGGCTACACCTTC. This gives the protein CASSPETDIYGYTF.

The chain joins TRBV6-5 to TRBJ1-4, with D perhaps matching TRBD1 (5 bases). V gave up 6 bases and J gave up 6 bases, with 14 bases separating them. From germline, CDR1 is MNHEY and CDR2 SVGAGI. The CDR3 consists of 14 residues. CDR3 amino acids: CASSQTAYDEKLFF. The CDR3 DNA sequence: TGTGCCAGCAGCCAGACAGCCTACGATGAAAAACTGTTTTTT.

The V gene is TRBV27, the J gene TRBJ2-1, with a possible D match to TRBD1 (6 bases). V lost 4 bases, J lost 2 bases, and 18 bases lay in between. The CDR3 loop spans 17 amino acids. The V gene's germline CDR1 is MNHEY and CDR2 SMNVEV (reference sequence). This chain's CDR3 is CASSSTPTGIPYNEQFF. The CDR3 DNA reads TGTGCCAGCAGTTCCACCCCCACAGGGATCCCCTACAATGAGCAGTTCTTC.

This clone was picked up a small number of times. The rearrangement joins TRBV6-6 to TRBJ2-7, with 12 bases identical to TRBD2. The length of the CDR3 is 14 residues. Germline-derived CDR1 and CDR2 are MNHNY and SVGAGI (reference sequence). J gave up 4 bases and V 4 bases, and 2 bases lay outside the gene matches. The CDR3 sequence: CASSFTSGGYEQYF. CDR3 DNA: TGTGCCAGCAGTTTTACTAGCGGGGGGTACGAGCAGTACTTC.

V is TRBV7-3 and J is TRBJ2-1; 9 bases are shared with TRBD2. The CDR3 covers 14 residues. Unmatched junction bases numbered 7, after V lost 0 bases and J lost 13 bases. CDR1 is SGHTA and CDR2 is FQGTGA in the germline V gene. CDR3 sequence reads: CASSLTSGGLAQFF. The CDR3 region has the DNA TGTGCCAGCAGCTTAACGTCAGGGGGACTAGCCCAGTTCTTC. Supplemented by reference TRBV7-3 and TRBJ2-1, the full variable domain reads GAGVSQTPSNKVTEKGKYVELRCDPISGHTALYWYRQSLGQGPEFLIYFQGTGAADDSGLPNDRFFAVRPEGSVSTLKIQRTERGDSAVYLCASSLTSGGLAQFFGPGTRLTVL.

For the CDR3, the DNA is TGTGCCAGCAGCCTAACCAAGGGGGGGACAGGGACGTATAATTCACCCCTCCACTTT. Protein: CASSLTKGGTGTYNSPLHF. This sequence joins TRBV7-2 and TRBJ1-6; the match to TRBD1 covers 9 bases. Germline loops: CDR1 SGHTA, CDR2 FQGNSA. After removal of 5 bases from V and 4 bases from J, the junction contained 15 bases not matched to a gene. CDR3 size: 19 residues.

The chain employs TRBV19 and TRBJ1-2, with D unclear. Germline assignment: CDR1 LNHDA and CDR2 SQIVND (reference sequence). CDR3 size: 14 residues. V lost 1 base to trimming and J lost 4 bases, with 10 bases between them. DNA of the CDR3: TGTGCCAGTAGTATAGGAAAAGGGAGCTATGGCTACACCTTC. Translation: CASSIGKGSYGYTF. The full variable domain, its missing parts supplied by reference TRBV19 and TRBJ1-2, is DGGITQSPKYLFRKEGQNVTLSCEQNLNHDAMYWYRQDPGQGLRLIYYSQIVNDFQKGDIAEGYSVSREKKESFPLTVTSAQKNPTAFYLCASSIGKGSYGYTFGSGTRLTVV.

The genes are TRBV7-2 and TRBJ1-2; perhaps TRBD1 as D (5 bases). Per germline, CDR1 SGHTA and CDR2 FQGNSA. V was pared by 1 base and J by 3 bases, with 12 bases between. CDR3 length: 15 amino acids. The CDR3 here is CASSLVWGDDYGYTF. DNA for the CDR3: TGTGCCAGCAGCTTAGTATGGGGGGATGACTATGGCTACACCTTC.

The chain joins TRBV23-1 to TRBJ2-1; 9 bases match TRBD1. TRBV23-1 is filed as an ORF, its function uncertain. V lost 11 bases, J lost 3 bases, and 11 bases stayed unmatched. The CDR3 is 15 amino acids. The DNA for the CDR3 is TGCGCCTCTACAAAACCGGGACAGGGCTACAATGAGCAGTTCTTC. Translation gives CASTKPGQGYNEQFF.